This T cell receptor (beta chain) was found in a study of T and B cells in COVID-19 patients. The ends lost 8 bases at V and 0 bases at J; junction bases unmatched: 5. Germline V CDR1 and CDR2: SGHAT, FQDESV (reference sequence). This CDR3 region has 15 residues. Worth noting for this clonotype: The antigen is unknown.

Study-wide results and caveats: Patients with COVID-19 reportedly showed strongly skewed T cell receptor beta variable and joining gene usage.

Multiplex PCR with BIOMED2 TRB-A/B primer pools amplified TRB rearrangements. TCRdb passed the multiplex PCR reads through MiXCR, listing each CDR3 protein once. The profile shows 8,000 to 9,500 distinct CDR3 sequences, 25% of them singletons. TRB was amplified from around 250-500 ng of blood genomic DNA. V and J are TRBV11-1 and TRBJ2-5; TRBD2 aligns across 11 bases. Input material: blood. This receptor was identified in a human donor who had recovered from COVID-19. Written as DNA, the CDR3 is TGTGCCAGCTTGCCGGGACTAGCGGACCAAGAGACCCAGTACTTC. Amino acid sequence: CASLPGLADQETQYF.